Following are 28 T cell receptor beta chains from one sample sequenced in a study of identical twins. In TCRdb, the 5' RACE reads were re-called with MiXCR into one record per CDR3 protein. Among 1.5 million to 2 million distinct CDR3 sequences, around 29% were seen once, and the ten largest hold around 0.25%. Sequenced sample: cord blood. The receptors shown here come from a newborn girl in good health.

This clonotype was picked up many times. The rearrangement joins TRBV12-3 or TRBV12-4 to TRBJ1-2; D is perhaps TRBD1 (6 bases). CDR3 length equals 14 residues. Trimming removed 7 bases from V and 5 bases from J, with 17 bases in between. The DNA of the CDR3 is TGTGCCAGCAACCTGGGACACCCAGGGTATGGCTACACCTTC. This gives the protein CASNLGHPGYGYTF.

This clonotype was observed at least ten times. The chain uses TRBV9 and TRBJ2-7; D remains unclear. CDR3 length equals 14 residues. Trimming removed 3 bases from V and 2 bases from J, with 12 bases in between. CDR1 and CDR2 (germline): SGDLS, YYNGEE. CDR3 bases: TGTGCCAGCAGCGCCCACAGTTCCGCCTACGAGCAGTACTTC. Its translation is CASSAHSSAYEQYF.

This clonotype has a count of ten or more. The V call is TRBV29-1, the J call TRBJ2-7; a possible D gene is TRBD1 (5 bases). The CDR3 length is 11 residues. V shed 4 bases and J shed 2 bases, with 6 bases lying between them. Germline V lookup: CDR1 SQVTM, CDR2 ANQGSEA. The CDR3 region is CSVGTTYEQYF. The CDR3 DNA is TGCAGCGTTGGGACAACCTACGAGCAGTACTTC.

This clonotype occurred once. CDR3 nucleotides: TGTGCCATCAGTGAGTCCTACATAGCCGGGACAGGGTACTCTTATAGCAATCAGCCCCAGCATTTT. It yields the protein CAISESYIAGTGYSYSNQPQHF. J is TRBJ1-5 and V is TRBV10-3; 9 nucleotides match TRBD1. From germline, CDR1 is ENHRY and CDR2 SYGVKD. The junction had 18 bases not matched to a gene; V was cut back by 0 bases and J by 0 bases. The CDR3 sequence is 22 residues long.

A few counts support this clonotype. The gene calls are TRBV28 and TRBJ2-3; the match to TRBD1 covers 7 bases. The CDR3 is 15 residues long. J gave up 6 bases and V 2 bases, and 8 bases lay outside the gene matches. Germline CDR1 is MDHEN and CDR2 is SYDVKM. For the CDR3, the DNA is TGTGCCAGCAGTTTAGTCGGCAGGGGGTGGGATACGCAGTATTTT. The encoded protein is CASSLVGRGWDTQYF.

The sample holds a few counts of this clonotype. V usage is TRBV28 and J usage is TRBJ1-2; 7 bases are a match to TRBD1. The CDR3 runs 16 residues. Germline V lookup: CDR1 MDHEN, CDR2 SYDVKM. V dropped 5 bases and J dropped 3; count of bases not matched to a gene: 12. DNA for the CDR3: TGTGCCAGCAGTCTCGGGACAGTTCCTAACTACTATGGCTACACCTTC. It codes for CASSLGTVPNYYGYTF.

This rearrangement joins TRBV11-2 to TRBJ2-1; D is perhaps TRBD2 (6 bases). TRBJ2-7 explains the end of the DNA better; the J call may be wrong. Germline V gene data show CDR1 as SGHAT and CDR2 as FQNNGV. CDR3 length: 13 amino acids. This chain's CDR3 is CASSWAGYNEQYF. DNA of the CDR3: TGTGCCAGCAGCTGGGCGGGGTACAATGAGCAGTACTTC.

The sample holds one count of this clonotype. A much larger clone differs from this one at a single base, so this may be a read error. The CDR3 here is CASSLREEFTSVFQEIQYF. In nucleotides, the CDR3 is TGTGCCAGCAGCTTAAGGGAGGAGTTTACTAGCGTCTTTCAAGAGATCCAGTACTTC. The gene calls are TRBV7-2 and TRBJ2-7; 7 bases align to TRBD2. The CDR3 is made up of 19 amino acids. V lost 2 bases and J lost 10; bases outside the gene matches: 26. Germline V lookup: CDR1 SGHTA, CDR2 FQGNSA.

V usage is TRBV7-2 and J usage is TRBJ2-4; unclear D gene. V lost 0 bases to trimming and J lost 8 bases, with 14 bases between them. From germline, CDR1 is SGHTA and CDR2 FQGNSA. The CDR3 is 15 amino acids. CDR3 residues: CASSLALVSWDIQYF. The CDR3 nucleotides are TGTGCCAGCAGCTTAGCGCTAGTCAGTTGGGACATTCAGTACTTC.

There are many counts of this clonotype. The chain uses TRBV27 and TRBJ2-1; D possibly corresponds to TRBD1 (6 bases). The CDR3 has 13 residues. V lost 3 bases, J lost 8 bases, and 11 bases lay in between. Looked up from germline, CDR1 is MNHEY and CDR2 is SMNVEV (reference sequence). CDR3: CASSFNRVYEQFF. In DNA, the CDR3 is TGTGCCAGCAGTTTCAACAGGGTCTATGAGCAGTTCTTC.

This clonotype showed up just a few times. This chain links TRBV6-1 with TRBJ2-7; maybe TRBD2 (5 bases). Germline V gene data show CDR1 as MNHNS and CDR2 as SASEGT. Trimming pared 6 bases from V and 5 bases from J, leaving 8 bases between. The CDR3 loop spans 11 amino acids. The CDR3 region is CASRLGHEQYF. The CDR3 DNA reads as TGTGCCAGCAGACTAGGACACGAGCAGTACTTC.

This clonotype was counted between two and nine times. The genes are TRBV3-1 and TRBJ2-1; D is perhaps TRBD1 (5 bases). The V end was cut by 0 bases, the J end by 5 bases, with 20 bases between. Germline lookup yields CDR1 LGHDT and CDR2 YNNKEL (reference sequence). This CDR3 has 18 residues. The CDR3 DNA is TGTGCCAGCAGCCAAGATCAGGGTCGGAGTATTGTACACAATGAGCAGTTCTTC. Translation: CASSQDQGRSIVHNEQFF.

The V gene is TRBV24-1, the J gene TRBJ1-1; no definite D call. The CDR3 has 13 residues. Trimming stripped 5 bases from V and 1 base from J, with 7 bases between. Germline V gene lookup returns CDR1 KGHDR and CDR2 SFDVKD. The CDR3: CATSGRKNTEAFF. As DNA, the CDR3 is TGTGCCACCAGTGGGAGGAAGAACACTGAAGCTTTCTTT.

The chain carries TRBV10-3 and TRBJ2-7; 10 bases are shared with TRBD2. The CDR3 is 15 residues long. V lost 5 bases to trimming and J lost 3 bases; unmatched junction nucleotides: 7. Germline CDR1 and CDR2: ENHRY and SYGVKD. This chain's CDR3 is CAISYLAGVDYEQYF. For the CDR3, the DNA is TGTGCCATCAGTTACCTAGCGGGAGTCGACTACGAGCAGTACTTC.

This clonotype has only one observation. CDR3 in amino acids: CASSLRPRVAGGQFF. DNA for the CDR3: TGTGCCAGCAGCTTAAGGCCTCGGGTTGCGGGGGGGCAGTTCTTC. The V and J genes are TRBV7-2 and TRBJ2-1, with TRBD2 matching over 8 bases. V gave up 2 bases and J gave up 12 bases; unmatched junction bases: 12. The CDR3 loop spans 15 amino acids. In germline, CDR1 is SGHTA, CDR2 FQGNSA.

This clonotype was observed a few times. The chain carries TRBV6-2 or TRBV6-3 and TRBJ2-3, with D maybe TRBD1 (6 bases). CDR3 length: 16 residues. Per germline, CDR1 MNHEY and CDR2 SVGEGT. The germline V and J ends were trimmed by 5 bases and 1 base, with 16 bases remaining between them. The CDR3, as DNA: TGTGCCAGCAGTCGCCCCCCCAGGGGAGGCACAGATACGCAGTATTTT. Translation gives CASSRPPRGGTDTQYF.

The chain is built from TRBV7-2 and TRBJ2-1; 10 bases are a match to TRBD2. The V and J ends lost 2 bases and 6 bases, in that order; junction bases with no gene match: 7. CDR3 size: 16 residues. Germline values: CDR1 SGHTA, CDR2 FQGNSA. The CDR3 loop reads CASSLIRAGGPNEQFF. The CDR3, as DNA: TGTGCCAGCAGCTTAATCAGAGCGGGAGGGCCCAATGAGCAGTTCTTC.

This chain joins TRBV6-2 or TRBV6-3 and TRBJ1-1; 7 positions agree with TRBD1. After removal of 2 bases from V and 2 bases from J, the junction contained 5 bases not matched to a gene. The germline gives CDR1 MNHEY, CDR2 SVGEGT. CDR3 length: 15 residues. The CDR3 here is CASSYVRGLNTEAFF. CDR3 DNA sequence: TGTGCCAGCAGTTACGTAAGGGGGCTAAACACTGAAGCTTTCTTT.

This clonotype was seen at least ten times. The rearrangement links TRBV4-2 to TRBJ2-3, with a weak D call TRBD2 (5 bases). The CDR3 runs 15 residues. Per germline, CDR1 LGHNA and CDR2 YNFKEQ. V lost 4 bases and J lost 6, with 17 bases in between. The CDR3 sequence: CASSPLWASRDTQYF. The CDR3 DNA reads TGTGCCAGCAGCCCCTTATGGGCTAGCAGGGATACGCAGTATTTT.

The chain employs TRBV5-6 and TRBJ2-1; tentatively, D is TRBD1 or TRBD2 (5 bases each). Trimming took 0 bases from V and 2 from J, leaving 15 bases between them. Germline CDR1 reads SGHDT; CDR2 reads YYEEEE. This CDR3 contains 17 residues. CDR3 DNA sequence: TGTGCCAGCAGCTTGGAAGGCTACCCGGGGCCCTACAATGAGCAGTTCTTC. Protein: CASSLEGYPGPYNEQFF.

The rearrangement links TRBV20-1 to TRBJ2-1; 12 nucleotides line up with TRBD1. There are 14 residues in the CDR3. J lost 5 bases, V lost 3 bases, and 2 bases had no gene match. Germline loops: CDR1 DFQATT, CDR2 SNEGSKA (reference sequence). The CDR3 sequence: CSASRDRGHNEQFF. CDR3 coding DNA: TGCAGTGCTAGCCGGGACAGGGGGCACAATGAGCAGTTCTTC.

This clonotype came up a few times. V gene TRBV4-2 combines with J gene TRBJ2-7, with D unresolved. V was clipped by 0 bases and J by 1 base, with 10 bases between them. Germline lookup yields CDR1 LGHNA and CDR2 YNFKEQ. There are 15 residues in the CDR3. The chain's CDR3 is CASSQEVWGSYEQYF. The DNA for the CDR3 is TGTGCCAGCAGCCAAGAGGTTTGGGGATCCTACGAGCAGTACTTC.

The rearrangement uses TRBV7-9 and TRBJ2-5; D perhaps matches TRBD1 (6 bases). Germline assignment: CDR1 SEHNR and CDR2 FQNEAQ (reference sequence). CDR3 length equals 15 residues. V lost 0 bases and J 4 bases, leaving 12 bases between the germline ends. The CDR3 nucleotides read TGTGCCAGCAGCTTAGCTTACAGGGCTGGAGAGACCCAGTACTTC. It codes for CASSLAYRAGETQYF.

This clonotype was observed a few times. The chain is built from TRBV12-3 or TRBV12-4 and TRBJ1-2, with D possibly TRBD1 on 5 matching bases. V was cut by 11 bases and J by 7 bases, with 20 bases left in between. CDR3 length equals 13 residues. For the CDR3, the DNA is TGTGCCGGCAATCCTGGACACGGAGGTGGCTACACCTTC. Residues: CAGNPGHGGGYTF.

The gene calls are TRBV7-9 and TRBJ1-5; D uncertain. The CDR3 is 15 residues long. The V end was cut by 5 bases, the J end by 3 bases, with 14 bases between. Germline values: CDR1 SEHNR, CDR2 FQNEAQ (reference sequence). This CDR3 reads CASSPDGQLNQPQHF. The CDR3 DNA reads as TGTGCCAGCAGCCCCGACGGGCAGCTCAATCAGCCCCAGCATTTT.

This chain links TRBV5-1 with TRBJ2-1; 8 nucleotides line up with TRBD2. TRBJ2-7 explains the end of the DNA better; the J call may be wrong. Germline V gene data show CDR1 as SGHRS and CDR2 as YFSETQ. The length of the CDR3 is 15 residues. CDR3 in DNA: TGCGCCAGCAGCTTGGCTCGGGGGGGTGACAATGAGCAGTACTTC. Amino acids: CASSLARGGDNEQYF.

The sample holds a few counts of this clonotype. The chain joins TRBV6-5 to TRBJ1-2; the D gene is possibly TRBD1 (6 bases). The V gene lost 6 bases and the J gene lost 5 bases, with 13 bases spanning the gap. Per germline, CDR1 MNHEY and CDR2 SVGAGI. The CDR3 consists of 13 residues. CDR3 DNA: TGTGCCAGCAGATCCGCAGGGGAGTATGGCTACACCTTC. Its protein is CASRSAGEYGYTF.

The J gene is TRBJ1-2, the V gene TRBV5-1; D is ambiguous. Germline V gene data show CDR1 as SGHRS and CDR2 as YFSETQ. V shed 3 bases and J shed 2 bases, with 11 bases lying between them. This CDR3 spans 14 amino acids. CDR3 sequence (DNA): TGCGCCAGCAGCTCACCCAACACCAACTATGGCTACACCTTC. As protein: CASSSPNTNYGYTF.